These 4 T cell receptor beta chains share one sample of origin, sequenced in a study of tumor-infiltrating lymphocytes in primary liver carcinoma (dated by TCRdb to between 2016 and 2019). Total RNA and DNA were co-extracted from 20-30 mg of bulk tissue with the AllPrep DNA/RNA mini kit, without cell sorting. The instrument given in TCRdb is Illumina HiSeq 2500. Using a constant-region primer and ProtoScript II reverse transcriptase, TCRbeta-specific cDNA was reverse-transcribed from approximately 500 ng total RNA. Three nested multiplex PCR rounds, following a slightly modified ARM-PCR procedure, were used to build the TCRbeta libraries. Each of the first two PCR rounds ran for approximately 11 cycles and used multiplex TRBV1-TRBV30 forward primers together with a Cbeta reverse primer. TCRdb handled the public reads itself, with Q25 trimming in fastp and clone calling in MiXCR, and kept productive beta chains. Each record represents a unique CDR3 protein, reported with the most common genes and DNA among its rows. The sample table contains about 120,000 distinct CDR3 sequences; only one count was recorded for around 70% of them. The ten largest clones add up to over 8% of the sample.

What was sequenced was tumor-adjacent normal liver tissue. These TCRs come from a woman aged 55-70 years with primary liver carcinoma and hepatitis B virus infection.

This clonotype appeared a single time. Possible read error: a much larger clone is one base away. The CDR3 sequence: CARSLGGALHEQYF. The CDR3 nucleotides are TGTGCCAGGAGTTTAGGAGGGGCCCTACACGAGCAGTACTTC. This rearrangement joins TRBV28 to TRBJ2-7; weak D call: TRBD2 (6 bases). Per the germline V gene, CDR1 is MDHEN and CDR2 is SYDVKM. This CDR3 comprises 14 residues.

For this clonotype: A single base separates this from a much larger clone, so it may be a read error. The chain has TRBV5-4 and TRBJ2-5; D is unresolved. Germline CDR1 reads SGHNT; CDR2 reads YYREEE (reference sequence). The CDR3 is 15 amino acids. V was clipped by 2 bases and J by 0 bases, with 11 bases between them. The CDR3 loop reads CASSFKTVDQETQYF. The CDR3 DNA sequence: TGTGCCAGCAGCTTCAAGACGGTAGACCAAGAGACCCAGTACTTC.

The gene calls are TRBV5-1 and TRBJ1-1, with 10 bases fitting TRBD1. Trimming at V came to 5 bases and at J to 5 bases, leaving 3 bases not matched to a gene. This CDR3 has 13 amino acids. Germline CDR1 reads SGHRS; CDR2 reads YFSETQ. The CDR3 coding sequence is TGCGCCAGCAGTATGGACAGGGGGACTGAAGCTTTCTTT. This codes for CASSMDRGTEAFF.

As for this clonotype: The missing conserved phenylalanine or tryptophan at the end of this CDR3 makes a read error likely. The chain has TRBV5-8 and TRBJ2-5; no clear D gene. Germline CDR1 reads SGHTS; CDR2 reads YDEGEE. The CDR3 contains 12 residues. V lost 5 bases and J lost 5, with 10 bases in between. CDR3 sequence: CASSLILETQYY. CDR3 bases: TGTGCCAGCAGTTTAATTTTGGAGACCCAGTACTAC.